This T cell receptor (beta chain) was obtained from a study of blood T cell repertoires in COVID-19. Across the whole study: The United States, Italy and Spain provided the acute and convalescent COVID-19 samples. PBMCs, B-cell-depleted T cells, or T cells were the source of the cDNA or gDNA that made up the material.

Original methodology: Nucleated cell number was recorded as an estimate derived from reference gene primer amplification. TCRdb's copy holds only in-frame clones and misses some; the assay was immunoSEQ multiplex PCR. Clone size and the V and J calls come from that table; the DNA yielded D and trimming. The table lists around 190,000 clones, 70% to 85% of them singletons. Trimming took 5 bases from V and 0 from J, leaving 16 bases between them. Germline V gene lookup returns CDR1 KGHDR and CDR2 SFDVKD. The length of the CDR3 is 18 residues. The rearrangement uses TRBV24-1 and TRBJ2-6; weak D call: TRBD1 (5 bases). This TCR was recovered from a woman between 45 and 60 years old with acute or convalescent COVID-19. Sequenced: peripheral blood. CDR3 sequence (DNA): TGTGCCACCAGTGGTCTAATGACAGCTAGCTCTGGGGCCAACGTCCTGACTTTC. Amino acid sequence: CATSGLMTASSGANVLTF.